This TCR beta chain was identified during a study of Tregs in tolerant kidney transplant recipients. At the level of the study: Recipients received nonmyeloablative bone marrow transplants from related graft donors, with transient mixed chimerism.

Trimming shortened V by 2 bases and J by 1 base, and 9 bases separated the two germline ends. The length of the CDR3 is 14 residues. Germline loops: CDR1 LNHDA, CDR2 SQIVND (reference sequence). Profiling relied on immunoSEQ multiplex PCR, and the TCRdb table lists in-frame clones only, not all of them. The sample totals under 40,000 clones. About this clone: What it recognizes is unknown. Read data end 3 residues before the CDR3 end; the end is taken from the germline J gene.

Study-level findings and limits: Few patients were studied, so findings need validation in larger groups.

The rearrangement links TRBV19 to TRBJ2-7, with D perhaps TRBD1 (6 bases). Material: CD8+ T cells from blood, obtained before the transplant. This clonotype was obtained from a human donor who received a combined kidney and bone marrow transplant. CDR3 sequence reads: CASSIQGQSYEQYF. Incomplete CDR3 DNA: TGTGCCAGTAGTATACAGGGACAATCCTACGAG.